The rows below give T cell receptor beta chains drawn from one sample of a study of early T cells in non-severe SARS-CoV-2 infection. TCRdb ran MiXCR on the 5' RACE reads and lists one entry per CDR3 protein. The sample yields roughly 65,000 distinct CDR3 sequences, under 13% seen once. The sequencing input was whole blood. The source of these receptors is an adult who was a healthcare worker with PCR-confirmed SARS-CoV-2 infection or an uninfected control (not recorded which). CDR3s leave out the opening cysteine and the closing phenylalanine or tryptophan. Fields, in order: V gene, CDR3 protein.

TRBV19 | ASSIGANSNQPQH
TRBV4-1 | ASSQAPDTNYGYT
TRBV7-8 | ASTRPGQNTGELF
TRBV20-1 | SAGRGPSYNEQF
TRBV10-1 | ATNDPGMNEQF
TRBV7-6 | ASSPITGGDSAGEQF
TRBV7-2 | ASSRQGITEAF
TRBV4-3 | ASSPSRGFDEQF
TRBV9 | ASSAGTSLGETQY
TRBV20-1 | SARDQGYFTDTQY
TRBV6-2/TRBV6-3 | ASSYPDRGQAKNIQY
TRBV12-3/TRBV12-4 | ASRSTPGPGGYT
TRBV6-5 | ASSSNPGLAGVVYEQY
TRBV18 | ASSPPLFTYEQY